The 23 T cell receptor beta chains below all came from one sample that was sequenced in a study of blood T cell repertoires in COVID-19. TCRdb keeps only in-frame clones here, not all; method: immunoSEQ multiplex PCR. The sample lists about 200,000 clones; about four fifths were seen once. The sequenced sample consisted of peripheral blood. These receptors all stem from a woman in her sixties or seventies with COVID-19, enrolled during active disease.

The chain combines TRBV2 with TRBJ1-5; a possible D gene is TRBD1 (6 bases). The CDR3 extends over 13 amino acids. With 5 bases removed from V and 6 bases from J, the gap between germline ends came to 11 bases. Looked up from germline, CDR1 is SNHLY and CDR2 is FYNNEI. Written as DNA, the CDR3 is TGTGCCAGCAGTACAGGGCGCCTTCAGCCCCAGCATTTT. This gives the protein CASSTGRLQPQHF. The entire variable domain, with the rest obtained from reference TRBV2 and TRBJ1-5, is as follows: EPEVTQTPSHQVTQMGQEVILRCVPISNHLYFYWYRQILGQKVEFLVSFYNNEISEKSEIFDDQFSVERPDGSNFTLKIRSTKLEDSAMYFCASSTGRLQPQHFGDGTRLSIL.

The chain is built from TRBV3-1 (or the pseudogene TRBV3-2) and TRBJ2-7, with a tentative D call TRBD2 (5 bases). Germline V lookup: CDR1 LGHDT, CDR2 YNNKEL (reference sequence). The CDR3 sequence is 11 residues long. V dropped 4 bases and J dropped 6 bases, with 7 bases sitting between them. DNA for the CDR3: TGTGCCAGCAGCCGAGGGATCGAGCAGTACTTC. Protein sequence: CASSRGIEQYF.

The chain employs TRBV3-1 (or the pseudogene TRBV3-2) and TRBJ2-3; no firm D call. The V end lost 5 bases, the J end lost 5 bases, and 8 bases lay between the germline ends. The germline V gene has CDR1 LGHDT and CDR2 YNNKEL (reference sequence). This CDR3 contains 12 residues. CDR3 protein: CASSWSRDTQYF. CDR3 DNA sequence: TGTGCCAGCAGCTGGAGCCGAGATACGCAGTATTTT.

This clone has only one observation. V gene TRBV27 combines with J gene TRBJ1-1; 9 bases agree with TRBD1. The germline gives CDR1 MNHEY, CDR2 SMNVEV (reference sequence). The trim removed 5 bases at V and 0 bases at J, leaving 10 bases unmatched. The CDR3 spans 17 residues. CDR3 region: CASSPRLQGAMNTEAFF. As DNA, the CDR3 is TGTGCCAGCAGTCCCCGACTACAGGGGGCGATGAACACTGAAGCTTTCTTT.

The CDR3 protein is CASSLADTRLHF. Here the CDR3 DNA reads TGTGCCAGTAGTCTAGCCGACACCCGCCTCCACTTT. J is TRBJ1-6 and V is TRBV19; D uncertain. The CDR3 contains 12 residues. Germline CDR1 is LNHDA and CDR2 is SQIVND (reference sequence). With 5 bases removed from V and 15 bases from J, the gap between germline ends came to 14 bases.

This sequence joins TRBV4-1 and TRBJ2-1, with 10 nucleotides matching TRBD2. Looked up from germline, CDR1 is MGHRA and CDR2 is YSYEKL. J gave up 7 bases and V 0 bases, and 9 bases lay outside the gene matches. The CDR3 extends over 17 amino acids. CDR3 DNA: TGCGCCAGCAGCCAAGATTCCTCCCAAGCGGGGGGGAATGAGCAGTTCTTC. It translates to CASSQDSSQAGGNEQFF.

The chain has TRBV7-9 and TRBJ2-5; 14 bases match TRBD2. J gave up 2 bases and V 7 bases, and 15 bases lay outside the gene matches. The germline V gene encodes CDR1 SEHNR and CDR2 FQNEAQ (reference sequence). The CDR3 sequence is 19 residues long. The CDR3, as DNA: TGTGCCAGCACCTTCTTAGAGGGACTAGCGGGGGCCCTACAAGAGACCCAGTACTTC. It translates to CASTFLEGLAGALQETQYF.

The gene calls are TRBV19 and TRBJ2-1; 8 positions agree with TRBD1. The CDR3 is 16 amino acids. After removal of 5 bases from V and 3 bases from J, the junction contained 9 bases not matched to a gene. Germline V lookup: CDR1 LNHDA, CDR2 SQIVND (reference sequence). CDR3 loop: CASSVTGTGNYNEQFF. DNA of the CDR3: TGTGCCAGTAGTGTGACCGGGACAGGTAACTACAATGAGCAGTTCTTC. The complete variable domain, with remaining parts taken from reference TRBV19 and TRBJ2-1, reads DGGITQSPKYLFRKEGQNVTLSCEQNLNHDAMYWYRQDPGQGLRLIYYSQIVNDFQKGDIAEGYSVSREKKESFPLTVTSAQKNPTAFYLCASSVTGTGNYNEQFFGPGTRLTVL.

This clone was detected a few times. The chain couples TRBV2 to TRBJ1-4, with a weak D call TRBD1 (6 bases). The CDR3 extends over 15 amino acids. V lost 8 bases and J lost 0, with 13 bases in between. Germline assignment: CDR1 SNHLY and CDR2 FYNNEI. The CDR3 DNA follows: TGTGCCAGCCTACCCCGGACAGCAACTAATGAAAAACTGTTTTTT. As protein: CASLPRTATNEKLFF.

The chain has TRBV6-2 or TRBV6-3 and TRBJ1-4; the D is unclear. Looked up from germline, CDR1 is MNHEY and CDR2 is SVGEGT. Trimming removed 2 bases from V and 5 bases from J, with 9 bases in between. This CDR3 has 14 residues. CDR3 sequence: CASSYEAPNEKLFF. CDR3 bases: TGTGCCAGCAGTTACGAAGCCCCCAATGAAAAACTGTTTTTT.

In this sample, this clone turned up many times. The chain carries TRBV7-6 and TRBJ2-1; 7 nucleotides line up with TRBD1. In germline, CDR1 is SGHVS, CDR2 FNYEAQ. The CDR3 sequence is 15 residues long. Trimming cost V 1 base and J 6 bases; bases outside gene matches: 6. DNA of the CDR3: TGTGCCAGCAGCTTAGGCAGGGGGTACATCAATGAGCAGTTCTTC. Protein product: CASSLGRGYINEQFF.

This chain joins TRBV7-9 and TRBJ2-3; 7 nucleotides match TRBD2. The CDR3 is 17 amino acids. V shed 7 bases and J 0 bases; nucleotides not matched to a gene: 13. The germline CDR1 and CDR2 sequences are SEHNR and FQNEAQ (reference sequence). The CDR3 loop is CASTRPRGGESTDTQYF. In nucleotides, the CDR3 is TGTGCCAGCACCCGACCGAGGGGAGGGGAAAGCACAGATACGCAGTATTTT.

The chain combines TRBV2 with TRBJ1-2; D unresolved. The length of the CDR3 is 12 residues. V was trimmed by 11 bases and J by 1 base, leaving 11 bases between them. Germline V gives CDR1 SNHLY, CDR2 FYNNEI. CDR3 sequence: CASPYSNYGYTF. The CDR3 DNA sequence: TGTGCCTCACCCTACAGTAACTATGGCTACACCTTC.

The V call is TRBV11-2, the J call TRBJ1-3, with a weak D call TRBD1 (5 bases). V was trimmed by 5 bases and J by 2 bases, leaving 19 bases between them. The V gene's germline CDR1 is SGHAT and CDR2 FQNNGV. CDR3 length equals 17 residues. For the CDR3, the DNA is TGTGCCAGCAGCCTTACCGCACCGGACATGGCTGGAAACACCATATATTTT. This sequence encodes CASSLTAPDMAGNTIYF. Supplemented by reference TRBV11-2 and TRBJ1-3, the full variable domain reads EAGVAQSPRYKIIEKRQSVAFWCNPISGHATLYWYQQILGQGPKLLIQFQNNGVVDDSQLPKDRFSAERLKGVDSTLKIQPAKLEDSAVYLCASSLTAPDMAGNTIYFGEGSWLTVV.

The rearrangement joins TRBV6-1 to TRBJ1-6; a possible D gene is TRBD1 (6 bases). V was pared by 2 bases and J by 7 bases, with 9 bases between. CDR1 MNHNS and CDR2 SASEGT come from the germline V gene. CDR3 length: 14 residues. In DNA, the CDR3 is TGTGCCAGCAGTGAACGACAGGCGAATTCACCCCTCCACTTT. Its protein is CASSERQANSPLHF.

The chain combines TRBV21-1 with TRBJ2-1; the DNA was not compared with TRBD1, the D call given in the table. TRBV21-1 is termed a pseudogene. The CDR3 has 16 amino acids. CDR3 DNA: TGTGCCAGACCCTCCGAAGGGACAGGGGGCCTGAATGAGCAGTTCTTC. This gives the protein CARPSEGTGGLNEQFF.

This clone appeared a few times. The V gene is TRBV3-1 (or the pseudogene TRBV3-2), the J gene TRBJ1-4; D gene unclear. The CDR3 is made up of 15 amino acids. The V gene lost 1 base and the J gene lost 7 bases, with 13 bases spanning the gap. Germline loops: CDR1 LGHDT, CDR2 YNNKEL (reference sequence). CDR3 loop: CASSQGDISGEKLFF. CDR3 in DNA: TGTGCCAGCAGCCAAGGTGACATCTCTGGTGAAAAACTGTTTTTT.

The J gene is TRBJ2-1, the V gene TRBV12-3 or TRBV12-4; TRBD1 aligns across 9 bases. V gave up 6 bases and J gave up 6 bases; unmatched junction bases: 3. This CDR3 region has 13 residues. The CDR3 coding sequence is TGTGCCAGCAGGGGACAGGGTGGCAATGAGCAGTTCTTC. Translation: CASRGQGGNEQFF.

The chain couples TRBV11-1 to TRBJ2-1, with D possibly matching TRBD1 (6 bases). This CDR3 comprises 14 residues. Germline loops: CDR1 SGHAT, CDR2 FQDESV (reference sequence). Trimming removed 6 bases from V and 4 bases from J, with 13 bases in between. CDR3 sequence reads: CASSIAGQYNEQFF. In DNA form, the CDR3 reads TGTGCCAGCAGTATCGCTGGACAGTACAATGAGCAGTTCTTC.

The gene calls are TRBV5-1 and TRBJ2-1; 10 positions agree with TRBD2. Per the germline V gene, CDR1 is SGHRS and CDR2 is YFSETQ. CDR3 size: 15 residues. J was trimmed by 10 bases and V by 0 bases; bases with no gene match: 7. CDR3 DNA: TGCGCCAGCAGCTTGGCCAAATTAGCGGGAGGCGAGCAGTTCTTC. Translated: CASSLAKLAGGEQFF.

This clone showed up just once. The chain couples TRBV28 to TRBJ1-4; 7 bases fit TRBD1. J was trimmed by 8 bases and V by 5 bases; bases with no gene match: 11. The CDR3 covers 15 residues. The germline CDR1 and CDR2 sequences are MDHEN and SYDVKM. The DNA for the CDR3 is TGTGCCAGCAGTCCAGGGGACAGAGGTCGGGAAAAACTGTTTTTT. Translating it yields CASSPGDRGREKLFF.

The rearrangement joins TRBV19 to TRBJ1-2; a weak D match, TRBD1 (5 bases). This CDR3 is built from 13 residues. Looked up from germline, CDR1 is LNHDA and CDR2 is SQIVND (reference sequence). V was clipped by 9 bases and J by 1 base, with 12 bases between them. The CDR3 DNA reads TGTGCCAGGGGGCCTGGGATTAACTATGGCTACACCTTC. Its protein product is CARGPGINYGYTF.

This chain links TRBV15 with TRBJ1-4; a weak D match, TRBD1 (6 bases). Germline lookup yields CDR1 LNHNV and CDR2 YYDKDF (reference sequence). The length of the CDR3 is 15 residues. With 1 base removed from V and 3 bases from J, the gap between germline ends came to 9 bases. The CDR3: CATSRAGASNEKLFF. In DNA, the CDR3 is TGTGCCACCAGCAGAGCAGGGGCATCTAATGAAAAACTGTTTTTT. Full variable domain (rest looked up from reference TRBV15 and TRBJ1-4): DAMVIQNPRYQVTQFGKPVTLSCSQTLNHNVMYWYQQKSSQAPKLLFHYYDKDFNNEADTPDNFQSRRPNTSFCFLDIRSPGLGDTAMYLCATSRAGASNEKLFFGSGTQLSVL.